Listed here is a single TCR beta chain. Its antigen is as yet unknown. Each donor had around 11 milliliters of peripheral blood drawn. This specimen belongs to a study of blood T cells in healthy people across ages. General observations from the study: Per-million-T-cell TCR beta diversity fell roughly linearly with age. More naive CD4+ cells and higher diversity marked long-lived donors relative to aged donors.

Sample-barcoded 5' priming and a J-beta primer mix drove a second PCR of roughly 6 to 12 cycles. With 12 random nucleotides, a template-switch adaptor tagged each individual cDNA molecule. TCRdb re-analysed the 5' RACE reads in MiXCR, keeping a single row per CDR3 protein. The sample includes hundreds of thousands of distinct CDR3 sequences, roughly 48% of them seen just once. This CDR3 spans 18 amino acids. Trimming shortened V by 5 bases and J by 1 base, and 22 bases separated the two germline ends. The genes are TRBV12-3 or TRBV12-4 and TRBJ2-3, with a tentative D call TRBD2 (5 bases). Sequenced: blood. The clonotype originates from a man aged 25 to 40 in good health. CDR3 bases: TGTGCCAGCAGTACTAGAAGCGCGGCCGGGGATGGCACAGATACGCAGTATTTT. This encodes CASSTRSAAGDGTDTQYF.